The sequence of this T cell receptor (beta chain) was determined in a study of T cells after yellow fever vaccination (dated by TCRdb to the late 2010s). Study-wide context: The SMART-Seq v4 Ultra Low Input RNA kit was used to prepare libraries from fractions with low cell numbers. Blood was drawn at multiple timepoints before and after primary and secondary immunization, with bulk PBMC replicates and cell subsets isolated. The cohort comprised two healthy male donors, one aged 18 to 30 and one aged 30 to 40 years. To track T-cell clones before and after primary and booster YFV17D yellow fever vaccination, bulk TCR alpha and beta repertoires were sequenced longitudinally.

Study-level results and caveats: Only two donors were included in the study, so the extent to which the findings can be generalized is limited. Most clones expanded after primary vaccination were re-detected after the booster (96% of CD4 and 88% of CD8), suggesting broad memory maintenance. The secondary T-cell response was found to be weaker but faster than the primary response, with a peak reached on day 5 rather than on day 15. A small fraction of clonotypes showed up in both the CD4 and CD8 compartments, probably as a result of convergent recombination. Computational filtering was required because FACS-sorted repertoires could contain abundant contaminating clonotypes from the bulk population.

To note about this clonotype: Its antigen specificity is not known. No base quality values were provided; no much bigger clone lies one nucleotide off.

Here V drops 4 bases and J drops 7 bases, and the junction holds 7 bases not matched to any gene. The CDR3 contains 15 residues, cysteine and phenylalanine counted. Only the CDR3 DNA is retained, 45 bases long and in frame from the first base. Per the germline V gene, SGHTA is the CDR1 and FQGNSA is the CDR2. TCRdb shows the sequencer as Illumina NovaSeq 6000. Synthesis of TCR cDNA relied on 5'RACE template switching, a step that introduced a universal primer site along with unique molecular identifiers. cDNA synthesis was primed from both the TCR alpha and TCR beta constant segments. Libraries were amplified in two PCR steps, with sample barcodes and sequencing adapters added in the second step. Sequencing of libraries was performed on Illumina HiSeq 2500 (2x100 bp) or NovaSeq (2x150 bp). On the study's bioinformatics: MIGEC handled demultiplexing of reads and collapsing into UMI consensus sequences, while MiXCR performed V(D)J alignment. Vaccine-responding clonotypes were identified with edgeR using replicate PBMC samples, with FDR below 0.01 and a log2 fold change above 5 up to day 15 being required. CD4 or CD8 identity was assigned to each bulk clonotype according to whether the clonotype was present at higher abundance in the sequenced CD4 repertoire or the sequenced CD8 repertoire. TCRdb reran the public reads through fastp at Q25 and MiXCR, keeping productive beta chains. Rows with one shared CDR3 protein collapse into an entry with the most common genes and DNA. The authors' filters were not applied to this entry. This sample has a few hundred thousand distinct CDR3 sequences in its table, and less than 4.5% of those were observed once. 23% of the sample is taken by the ten largest.

The treatment or condition tag for this specimen amounts to: live attenuated yellow fever vaccine strain. Two biological replicates of bulk PBMCs were collected at each blood-draw timepoint. A standard Ficoll-Paque protocol was used to isolate PBMCs from peripheral blood. RNA was extracted with TriZol from bulk PBMCs, CD4 and CD8 fractions, and dextramer-positive and dextramer-negative fractions. The source material was PBMCs, sampled on the day of the yellow fever booster vaccination. The source of this sequence is a young man who received the YFV17D yellow fever vaccine. This chain is built from TRBV7-2 and TRBJ2-5, with 12 bases aligning to TRBD2. The bases are TGTGCCAGCAGCTCGAGACTAGCGGGGGTGGGGACCCAGTACTTC. It encodes CASSSRLAGVGTQYF.